These 16 T cell receptor beta chains were sequenced from one sample in a study of CD8 T cells in Susac syndrome. The RNA input was about 0.5 to 1 ug, and it was reverse transcribed with random hexamers. TCRdb used MiXCR to reprocess the immunoSEQ multiplex PCR reads, holding one entry per CDR3 protein. The sample has approximately 130,000 distinct CDR3 sequences, more than 75% seen once. The sample taken for sequencing was CD8+ T cells from PBMCs. The receptors stem from a human donor with multiple sclerosis.

This clonotype was detected a few times. The rearrangement joins TRBV7-2 to TRBJ2-7, with 7 bases aligning to TRBD1. Looked up from germline, CDR1 is SGHTA and CDR2 is FQGNSA. V shed 4 bases and J 1 base; nucleotides not matched to a gene: 4. The CDR3 sequence is 14 residues long. CDR3 bases: TGTGCCAGCAGCTCGTGGACAGGATCCTACGAGCAGTACTTC. This translates into CASSSWTGSYEQYF.

The V call is TRBV20-1, the J call TRBJ2-7; the D gene is possibly TRBD2 (6 bases). The germline CDR1 and CDR2 sequences are DFQATT and SNEGSKA (reference sequence). V gave up 3 bases and J gave up 3 bases, with 21 bases separating them. The CDR3 consists of 16 residues. The CDR3 sequence is CSARMPQDYQLYEQYF. The CDR3 bases are TGCAGTGCTAGGATGCCTCAGGACTACCAACTCTACGAGCAGTACTTC.

This sequence joins TRBV5-6 and TRBJ1-3; D not certain. Germline CDR1 is SGHDT and CDR2 is YYEEEE. The ends were cut back, 3 bases at V and 0 bases at J, with 7 bases in the middle. The CDR3 contains 14 residues. The CDR3 region has the DNA TGTGCCAGCAGCTGGGAAGTCTCTGGAAACACCATATATTTT. It codes for CASSWEVSGNTIYF.

The chain couples TRBV3-1 to TRBJ2-1, with TRBD1 identical over 8 bases. Germline V gene lookup returns CDR1 LGHDT and CDR2 YNNKEL (reference sequence). The CDR3 covers 16 residues. V dropped 4 bases and J dropped 3; count of bases not matched to a gene: 8. CDR3 DNA: TGTGCCAGCAGCCGCCAGGGGGCAGGGGTCTACAATGAGCAGTTCTTC. Amino acid sequence: CASSRQGAGVYNEQFF.

The chain couples TRBV20-1 to TRBJ2-3, with TRBD2 identical over 8 bases. Germline V gene sequence: CDR1 DFQATT, CDR2 SNEGSKA (reference sequence). CDR3 length: 16 residues. V dropped 6 bases and J dropped 2; count of bases not matched to a gene: 13. The CDR3 DNA reads TGCAGTGCCACTTCCCCCGTAGCGGGAACCACAGATACGCAGTATTTT. This encodes CSATSPVAGTTDTQYF.

The chain employs TRBV7-9 and TRBJ2-1, with 7 nucleotides matching TRBD2. The V gene's germline CDR1 is SEHNR and CDR2 FQNEAQ (reference sequence). The CDR3 sequence is 15 residues long. J was trimmed by 5 bases and V by 5 bases; bases with no gene match: 9. This CDR3 is CASSRPEREDNEQFF. Written as DNA, the CDR3 is TGTGCCAGCAGCCGCCCCGAGCGGGAAGACAATGAGCAGTTCTTC.

This chain links TRBV6-5 with TRBJ2-7; TRBD2 agrees at 9 bases. Germline CDR1 MNHEY, CDR2 SVGAGI. V shed 2 bases, J shed 4 bases, and the junction held 6 bases outside the gene matches. The CDR3 is made up of 15 amino acids. The CDR3 region has the DNA TGTGCCAGCAGTTACGGGGTAGCGGGAGATTACGAGCAGTACTTC. Translated: CASSYGVAGDYEQYF.

This clonotype was seen a few times. This rearrangement joins TRBV4-1 to TRBJ1-1; unclear D gene. Trimming removed 7 bases from V and 0 bases from J, with 9 bases in between. The CDR3 is 13 amino acids. Germline-derived CDR1 and CDR2 are MGHRA and YSYEKL. CDR3 bases: TGCGCCAGCAAGGAGGTCATGAACACTGAAGCTTTCTTT. Protein sequence: CASKEVMNTEAFF.

The rearrangement joins TRBV29-1 to TRBJ2-5; 7 bases agree with TRBD1. With 6 bases clipped from V and 7 bases from J, the junction kept 8 bases outside the gene matches. This CDR3 region has 12 residues. Germline CDR1 reads SQVTM; CDR2 reads ANQGSEA. CDR3 in amino acids: CSVKQGLGTQYF. CDR3 sequence (DNA): TGCAGCGTAAAACAGGGGCTTGGGACCCAGTACTTC.

This chain connects TRBV19 to TRBJ1-1, with D hard to call. This CDR3 has 15 residues. The V and J ends lost 3 bases and 0 bases respectively, with 11 bases between them. The germline V gene encodes CDR1 LNHDA and CDR2 SQIVND (reference sequence). CDR3 sequence: CASSIGMGLNTEAFF. In DNA, the CDR3 is TGTGCCAGTAGTATTGGTATGGGTTTGAACACTGAAGCTTTCTTT.

This chain connects TRBV4-3 to TRBJ1-4; D call uncertain. The CDR3 has 15 amino acids. Trimming removed 4 bases at V and 0 bases at J, with 9 bases between. Germline values: CDR1 LGHNA, CDR2 YSLEER. CDR3 in amino acids: CASSPQEATNEKLFF. The CDR3 DNA reads as TGCGCCAGCAGCCCGCAGGAGGCAACTAATGAAAAACTGTTTTTT.

This rearrangement joins TRBV6-5 to TRBJ1-2; D is possibly TRBD1 (5 bases). The CDR3 runs to 15 residues. CDR1 MNHEY and CDR2 SVGAGI come from the germline V gene. V was cut by 7 bases and J by 1 base, with 16 bases left in between. The CDR3 nucleotides are TGTGCCAGCAACCCAGGGAGAGGGCTTAACTATGGCTACACCTTC. Translation gives CASNPGRGLNYGYTF.

The chain has TRBV29-1 and TRBJ1-3; D is uncertain. Per germline, CDR1 SQVTM and CDR2 ANQGSEA. The CDR3 has 13 amino acids. Trimming shortened V by 6 bases and J by 0 bases, and 9 bases separated the two germline ends. CDR3 region: CSVLVPSGNTIYF. CDR3 bases: TGCAGCGTCCTGGTTCCCTCTGGAAACACCATATATTTT.

The CDR3 region is CASISGWNEQYF. CDR3 bases: TGTGCCAGCATCTCAGGGTGGAACGAGCAGTACTTC. The rearrangement uses TRBV6-6 and TRBJ2-7; TRBD1 is a possible D gene (5 bases). Trimming shortened V by 7 bases and J by 5 bases, and 12 bases separated the two germline ends. CDR3 length: 12 amino acids. The germline CDR1 and CDR2 sequences are MNHNY and SVGAGI (reference sequence).

The chain couples TRBV12-3 or TRBV12-4 to TRBJ2-2, with D possibly being TRBD1 (6 bases). This CDR3 contains 16 residues. Trimming pared 5 bases from V and 3 bases from J, leaving 16 bases between. CDR3 residues: CASSPNRVGDTGELFF. The CDR3 DNA reads TGTGCCAGCAGTCCCAACAGGGTGGGTGACACCGGGGAGCTGTTTTTT.

The chain carries TRBV7-9 and TRBJ2-3; tentative D call: TRBD2 (6 bases). CDR3 length equals 13 residues. Germline assignment: CDR1 SEHNR and CDR2 FQNEAQ (reference sequence). Between the trimmed V and J ends, which lost 8 bases and 4 bases, there was a span of 13 bases. The CDR3 region is CASGAGLSDTQYF. The CDR3, as DNA: TGTGCCAGCGGGGCGGGATTATCAGATACGCAGTATTTT.